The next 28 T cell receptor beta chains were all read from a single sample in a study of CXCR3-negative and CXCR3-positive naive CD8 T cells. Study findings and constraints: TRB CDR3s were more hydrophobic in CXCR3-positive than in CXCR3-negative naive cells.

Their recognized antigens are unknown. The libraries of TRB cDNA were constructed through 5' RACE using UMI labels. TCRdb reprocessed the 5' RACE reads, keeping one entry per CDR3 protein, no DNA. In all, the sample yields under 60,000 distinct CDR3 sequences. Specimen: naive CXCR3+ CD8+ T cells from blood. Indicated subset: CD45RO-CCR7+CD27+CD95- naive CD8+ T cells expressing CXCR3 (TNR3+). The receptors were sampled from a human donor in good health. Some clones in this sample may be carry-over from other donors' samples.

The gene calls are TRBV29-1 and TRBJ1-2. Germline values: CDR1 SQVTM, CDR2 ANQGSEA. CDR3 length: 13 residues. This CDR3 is CSLEYQGWDGYTF.

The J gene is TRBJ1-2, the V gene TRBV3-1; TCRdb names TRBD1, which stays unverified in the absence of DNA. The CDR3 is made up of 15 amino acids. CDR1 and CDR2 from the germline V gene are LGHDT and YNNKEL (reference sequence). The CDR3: CASSQDTGENYGYTF.

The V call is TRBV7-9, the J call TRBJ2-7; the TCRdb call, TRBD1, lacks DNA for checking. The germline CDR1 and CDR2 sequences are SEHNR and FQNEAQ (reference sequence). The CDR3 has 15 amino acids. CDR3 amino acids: CASSPPGQASYEQYF.

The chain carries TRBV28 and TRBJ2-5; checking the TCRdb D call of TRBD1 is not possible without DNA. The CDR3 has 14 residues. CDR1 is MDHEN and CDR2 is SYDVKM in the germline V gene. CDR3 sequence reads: CASSTSRQGETQYF. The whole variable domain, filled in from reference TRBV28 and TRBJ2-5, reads DVKVTQSSRYLVKRTGEKVFLECVQDMDHENMFWYRQDPGLGLRLIYFSYDVKMKEKGDIPEGYSVSREKKERFSLILESASTNQTSMYLCASSTSRQGETQYFGPGTRLLVL.

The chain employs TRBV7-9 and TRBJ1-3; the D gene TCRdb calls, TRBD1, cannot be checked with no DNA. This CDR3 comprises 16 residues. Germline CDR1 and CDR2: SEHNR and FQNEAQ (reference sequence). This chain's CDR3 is CASSPHRVSSGNTIYF.

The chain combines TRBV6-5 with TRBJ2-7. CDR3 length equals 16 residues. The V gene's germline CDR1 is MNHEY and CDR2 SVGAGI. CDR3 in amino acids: CASSYTPDLAFYEQYF.

CDR3 region: CASSSWGSQETQYF. This sequence joins TRBV6-6 and TRBJ2-5. Germline V CDR1 and CDR2: MNHNY, SVGAGI (reference sequence). The CDR3 covers 14 residues.

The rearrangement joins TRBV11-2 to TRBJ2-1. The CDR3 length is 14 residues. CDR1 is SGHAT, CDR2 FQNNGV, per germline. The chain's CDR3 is CASSFLTEINEQFF.

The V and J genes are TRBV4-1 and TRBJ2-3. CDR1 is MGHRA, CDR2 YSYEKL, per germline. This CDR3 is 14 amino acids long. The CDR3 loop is CASSQEPSTDTQYF.

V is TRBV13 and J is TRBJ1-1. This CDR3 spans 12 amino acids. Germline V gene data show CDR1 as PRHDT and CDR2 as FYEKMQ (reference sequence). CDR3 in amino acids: CASSLDGAEAFF. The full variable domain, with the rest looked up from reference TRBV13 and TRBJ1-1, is AAGVIQSPRHLIKEKRETATLKCYPIPRHDTVYWYQQGPGQDPQFLISFYEKMQSDKGSIPDRFSAQQFSDYHSELNMSSLELGDSALYFCASSLDGAEAFFGQGTRLTVV.

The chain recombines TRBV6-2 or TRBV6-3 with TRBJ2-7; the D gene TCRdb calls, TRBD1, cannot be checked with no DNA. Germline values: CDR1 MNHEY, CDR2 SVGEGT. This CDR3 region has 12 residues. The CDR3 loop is CASSGTGYEQYF.

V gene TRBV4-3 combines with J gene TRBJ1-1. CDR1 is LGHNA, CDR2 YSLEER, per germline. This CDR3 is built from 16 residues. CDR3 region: CASSQDWASPGTEAFF.

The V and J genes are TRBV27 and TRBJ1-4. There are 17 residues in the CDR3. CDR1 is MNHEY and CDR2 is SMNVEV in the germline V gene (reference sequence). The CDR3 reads CASSPLWGALKDEKLFF.

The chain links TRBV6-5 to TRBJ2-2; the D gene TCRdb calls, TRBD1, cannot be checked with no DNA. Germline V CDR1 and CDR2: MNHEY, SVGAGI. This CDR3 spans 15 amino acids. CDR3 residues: CASTRGQGGTGELFF.

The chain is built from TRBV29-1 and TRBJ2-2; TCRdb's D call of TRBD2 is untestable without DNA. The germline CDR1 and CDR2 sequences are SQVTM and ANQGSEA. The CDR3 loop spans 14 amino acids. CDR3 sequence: CSAQTSGMVVELFF.

CDR3 sequence: CATSSLAGGYNEQFF. V usage is TRBV15 and J usage is TRBJ2-1; as DNA is missing, the TRBD2 call by TCRdb cannot be tested. Germline V gene lookup returns CDR1 LNHNV and CDR2 YYDKDF (reference sequence). The CDR3 loop spans 15 amino acids.

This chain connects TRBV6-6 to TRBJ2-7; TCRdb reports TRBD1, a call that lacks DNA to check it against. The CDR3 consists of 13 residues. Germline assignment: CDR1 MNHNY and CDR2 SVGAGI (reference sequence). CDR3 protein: CASSDRASYEQYF.

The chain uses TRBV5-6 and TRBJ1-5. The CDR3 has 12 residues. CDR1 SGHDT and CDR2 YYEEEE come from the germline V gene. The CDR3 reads CASSLGNQPQHF.

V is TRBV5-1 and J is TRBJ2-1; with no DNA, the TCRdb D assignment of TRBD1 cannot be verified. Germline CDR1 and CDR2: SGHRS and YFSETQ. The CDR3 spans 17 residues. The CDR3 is CASSPPGGESSYNEQFF.

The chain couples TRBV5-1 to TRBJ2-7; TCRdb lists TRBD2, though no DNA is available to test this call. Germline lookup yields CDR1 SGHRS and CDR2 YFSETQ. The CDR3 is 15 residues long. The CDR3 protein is CASSLDSWEGREQYF.

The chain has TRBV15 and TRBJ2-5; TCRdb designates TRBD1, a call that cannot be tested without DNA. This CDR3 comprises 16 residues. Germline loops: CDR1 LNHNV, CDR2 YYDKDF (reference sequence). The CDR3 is CATSRDLGTGGETQYF.

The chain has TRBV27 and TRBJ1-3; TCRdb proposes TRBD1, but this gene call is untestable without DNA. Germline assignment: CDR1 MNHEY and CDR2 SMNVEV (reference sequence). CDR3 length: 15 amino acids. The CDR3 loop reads CATAATGASGNTIYF.

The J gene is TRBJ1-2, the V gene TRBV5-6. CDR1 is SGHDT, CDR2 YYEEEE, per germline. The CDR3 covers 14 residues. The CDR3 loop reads CASSWDRGYYGYTF.

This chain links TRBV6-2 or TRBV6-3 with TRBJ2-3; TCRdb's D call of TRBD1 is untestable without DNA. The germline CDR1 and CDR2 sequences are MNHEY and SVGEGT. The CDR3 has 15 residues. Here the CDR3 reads CASSYSRGEADTQYF.

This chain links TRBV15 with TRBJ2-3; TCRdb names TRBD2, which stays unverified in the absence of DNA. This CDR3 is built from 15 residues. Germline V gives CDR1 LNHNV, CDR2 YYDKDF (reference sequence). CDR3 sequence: CATSRVRESGGTQYF.

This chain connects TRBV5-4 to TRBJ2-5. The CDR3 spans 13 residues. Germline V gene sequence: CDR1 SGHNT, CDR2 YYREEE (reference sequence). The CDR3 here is CASSLASQETQYF.

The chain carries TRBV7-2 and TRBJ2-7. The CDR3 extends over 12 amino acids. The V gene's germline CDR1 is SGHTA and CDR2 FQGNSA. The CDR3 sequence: CASSPWVGEQYF. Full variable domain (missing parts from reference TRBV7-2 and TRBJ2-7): GAGVSQSPSNKVTEKGKDVELRCDPISGHTALYWYRQSLGQGLEFLIYFQGNSAPDKSGLPSDRFSAERTGGSVSTLTIQRTQQEDSAVYLCASSPWVGEQYFGPGTRLTVT.

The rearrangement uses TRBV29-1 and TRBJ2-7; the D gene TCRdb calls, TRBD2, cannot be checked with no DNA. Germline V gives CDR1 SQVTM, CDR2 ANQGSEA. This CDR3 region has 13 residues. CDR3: CGVEVAGAYEQYF.